This T cell receptor beta chain was profiled in a study of T-cell memory formation after mild COVID-19. Constant-segment primers served in 5'RACE that generated TCR alpha and TCR beta cDNA libraries bearing sample barcodes and UMIs. TCRdb ran MiXCR on the 5' RACE reads and lists one entry per CDR3 protein. The sample carries about 310,000 distinct CDR3 sequences, approximately 16% recorded once. Findings of the study overall: Contracting CD8+ clones were enriched in EMRA, CD4+ mainly in CM and EM.

This clonotype has only a few counts. The antigen remains undetermined. The CDR3 spans 15 residues. The J segment lost 5 bases and the V segment lost 5 bases, leaving 8 bases of the junction unmatched. CDR1 is SGHTA and CDR2 is FQGNSA in the germline V gene. V usage is TRBV7-2 and J usage is TRBJ1-5; 8 bases align to TRBD1. Sequencing was performed on PBMCs or a T cell subset sorted from them (not recorded which). The sequence was obtained from a man between 18 and 35 years old who had mild COVID-19 (a few samples of this study predate the infection). Cell type and time point are not known. CDR3 sequence: CASSPDRVEDQPQHF. The DNA of the CDR3 is TGTGCCAGCAGCCCGGACAGGGTTGAGGATCAGCCCCAGCATTTT.